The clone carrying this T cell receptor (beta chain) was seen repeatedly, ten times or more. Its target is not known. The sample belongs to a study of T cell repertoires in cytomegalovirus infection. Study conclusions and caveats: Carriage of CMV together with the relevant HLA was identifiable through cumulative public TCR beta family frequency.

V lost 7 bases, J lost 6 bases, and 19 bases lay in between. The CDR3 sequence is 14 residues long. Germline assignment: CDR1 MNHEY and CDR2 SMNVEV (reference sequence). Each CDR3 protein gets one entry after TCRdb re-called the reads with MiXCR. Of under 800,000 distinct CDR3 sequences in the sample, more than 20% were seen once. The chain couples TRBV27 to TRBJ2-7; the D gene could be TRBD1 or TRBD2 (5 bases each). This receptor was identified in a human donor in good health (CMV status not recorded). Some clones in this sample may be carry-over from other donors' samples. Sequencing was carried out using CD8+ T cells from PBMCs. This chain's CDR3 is CASNTRDPFGEQYF. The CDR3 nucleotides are TGTGCCAGCAATACCCGGGACCCCTTTGGCGAGCAGTACTTC.